Below, 15 T cell receptor beta chains from the same sample are listed, as sequenced in a study of T cells in localized non-small cell lung cancer. Only in-frame clones appear in the TCRdb table, and some are missing; sequencing was by immunoSEQ multiplex PCR. The data show fewer than 25,000 clones, with roughly 90% seen just once and approximately 6.1% held by the top ten. The sequences come from PBMCs, collected before any cancer treatment. Receptors were obtained from a man aged 35 to 69 with stage II lung adenocarcinoma.

V usage is TRBV4-1 and J usage is TRBJ2-2; D could derive from TRBD1 or TRBD2 (6 bases each). Germline CDR1 reads MGHRA; CDR2 reads YSYEKL. The CDR3 covers 15 residues. Deletions cut 5 bases from V and 7 bases from J, with 17 bases between. The CDR3 protein is CASSTGAVTGGELFF. CDR3 DNA: TGCGCCAGCAGCACGGGGGCCGTCACGGGCGGGGAGCTGTTTTTT.

V gene TRBV16 combines with J gene TRBJ2-5; D remains unclear. Trimming left V 2 bases short and J 5 bases short, with 3 bases between. The CDR3 totals 11 residues. The germline gives CDR1 KGHSY, CDR2 FQNENV. The CDR3 nucleotides read TGTGCCAGCAGCCAACAGGAGACCCAGTACTTC. This sequence encodes CASSQQETQYF. Supplemented by reference TRBV16 and TRBJ2-5, the full variable domain reads GEEVAQTPKHLVRGEGQKAKLYCAPIKGHSYVFWYQQVLKNEFKFLISFQNENVFDETGMPKERFSAKCLPNSPCSLEIQATKLEDSAVYFCASSQQETQYFGPGTRLLVL.

The chain has TRBV18 and TRBJ2-1; possible D gene TRBD2, 6 bases. The CDR3 has 15 amino acids. Per germline, CDR1 KGHSH and CDR2 LQKENI. V lost 6 bases, J lost 4 bases, and 16 bases lay in between. CDR3 protein: CASSPAGGFYNEQFF. CDR3 bases: TGTGCCAGCTCTCCAGCGGGCGGGTTTTACAATGAGCAGTTCTTC.

This chain uses TRBV4-1 with TRBJ2-6, with 8 nucleotides matching TRBD2. The CDR3 sequence is 17 residues long. In germline, CDR1 is MGHRA, CDR2 YSYEKL. The trim removed 6 bases at V and 1 base at J, leaving 8 bases unmatched. Written as DNA, the CDR3 is TGCGCCAGCAGACCCCCTAGCGGGCCATCTGGGGCCAACGTCCTGACTTTC. Residues: CASRPPSGPSGANVLTF.

CDR3 loop: CAWSVSKGGDGYTF. As DNA, the CDR3 is TGTGCCTGGAGTGTATCGAAAGGGGGCGATGGCTACACCTTC. This rearrangement joins TRBV30 to TRBJ1-2; 7 bases are shared with TRBD1. Losses at the gene ends were 0 bases for V and 6 bases for J; bases not matched to a gene: 7. Germline V gene data show CDR1 as GTSNPN and CDR2 as SVGIG (reference sequence). The CDR3 covers 14 residues.

The chain couples TRBV18 to TRBJ2-7; D remains unclear. Trimming pared 3 bases from V and 2 bases from J, leaving 11 bases between. Per the germline V gene, CDR1 is KGHSH and CDR2 is LQKENI. The CDR3 covers 14 residues. DNA of the CDR3: TGTGCCAGCTCACCGACGCTTTTCGCCTACGAGCAGTACTTC. Amino acid sequence: CASSPTLFAYEQYF.

A single count supports this clone. The CDR3 coding sequence is TGTGCCAGCAGTTTGGCGGGACGCCGGTCTGGAAACACCATATATTTT. It yields the protein CASSLAGRRSGNTIYF. V is TRBV28 and J is TRBJ1-3; the D gene is possibly TRBD1 (5 bases). Deletions cut 3 bases from V and 1 base from J, with 13 bases between. The CDR3 loop spans 16 amino acids. CDR1 and CDR2 from the germline V gene are MDHEN and SYDVKM.

The rearrangement joins TRBV5-4 to TRBJ2-6; no reliable D call. CDR1 is SGHNT and CDR2 is YYREEE in the germline V gene (reference sequence). The CDR3 sequence is 17 residues long. Trimming shortened V by 7 bases and J by 2 bases, and 19 bases separated the two germline ends. The CDR3 DNA is TGTGCCAGCGGGTCCCCCGCGCCCCCCCCTGGGGCCAACGTCCTGACTTTC. This gives the protein CASGSPAPPPGANVLTF.

This rearrangement joins TRBV5-4 to TRBJ2-7; 7 bases match TRBD2. The CDR3 is 16 residues long. The ends lost 2 bases at V and 1 base at J; junction bases unmatched: 9. Germline-derived CDR1 and CDR2 are SGHNT and YYREEE (reference sequence). CDR3 nucleotide sequence: TGTGCCAGCAGCTTCGGTGGGGCTAGCGGATCCTACGAGCAGTACTTC. This gives the protein CASSFGGASGSYEQYF.

CDR3 nucleotides: TGTGCCAGCAGCTTACAGGGCACGAGCCCCTACGAGCAGTACTTC. It encodes CASSLQGTSPYEQYF. The chain couples TRBV7-6 to TRBJ2-7; perhaps TRBD1 as D (5 bases). The germline V gene encodes CDR1 SGHVS and CDR2 FNYEAQ. The V and J ends lost 2 bases and 2 bases respectively, with 13 bases between them. The CDR3 spans 15 residues.

The V and J genes are TRBV7-3 and TRBJ2-3; D possibly corresponds to TRBD2 (5 bases). Trimming pared 5 bases from V and 10 bases from J, leaving 13 bases between. Germline lookup yields CDR1 SGHTA and CDR2 FQGTGA. CDR3 length: 12 amino acids. This CDR3 is CASSPYRGAQYF. The CDR3 nucleotides are TGTGCCAGCAGCCCCTACCGGGGTGCGCAGTATTTT.

The V and J genes are TRBV28 and TRBJ2-5; D may be TRBD2 (6 bases). The CDR3 runs 15 residues. Germline lookup yields CDR1 MDHEN and CDR2 SYDVKM. The V and J ends lost 6 bases and 5 bases respectively, with 19 bases between them. The CDR3 DNA reads as TGTGCCAGCAGCTTCCTTGCGGGACGGAGGGAGACCCAGTACTTC. Amino acid sequence: CASSFLAGRRETQYF.

The CDR3 here is CASSGASAYEQYF. The CDR3 DNA is TGTGCCAGCAGCGGAGCTAGCGCCTACGAGCAGTACTTC. The rearrangement joins TRBV9 to TRBJ2-7, with a possible D match to TRBD2 (6 bases). Between the trimmed V and J ends, which lost 3 bases and 2 bases, there was a span of 9 bases. Germline CDR1 and CDR2: SGDLS and YYNGEE. This CDR3 is 13 amino acids long.

The rearrangement joins TRBV7-9 to TRBJ1-5; D is unresolved. V was pared by 7 bases and J by 4 bases, with 17 bases between. This CDR3 has 15 residues. The germline V gene has CDR1 SEHNR and CDR2 FQNEAQ (reference sequence). CDR3 coding DNA: TGTGCCAGCAACAAAAAACGAGACAAGAATCAGCCCCAGCATTTT. It encodes CASNKKRDKNQPQHF.

This chain joins TRBV9 and TRBJ2-2; a possible D gene is TRBD2 (7 bases). CDR3 length: 17 residues. Germline V gene sequence: CDR1 SGDLS, CDR2 YYNGEE. V was pared by 0 bases and J by 3 bases, with 15 bases between. The CDR3 DNA follows: TGTGCCAGCAGCGTAGATTTTGGGAGGGGGGACACCGGGGAGCTGTTTTTT. Translating gives CASSVDFGRGDTGELFF.